This passage covers 8 T cell receptor beta chains from one sample sequenced in a study of CD8+ T cells in alopecia areata. TCR sequencing used cDNA made by reverse transcription of extracted RNA. Clones were sequenced by immunoSEQ multiplex PCR, and TCRdb holds only the in-frame ones, with some missing. The table has some 180,000 clones, approximately 53% seen once. Sequencing input: CD8+ T cells sorted from blood. The receptors come from a human donor in good health.

In its sample, this clone was seen a few times. The J gene is TRBJ1-5, the V gene TRBV27; D is ambiguous. The germline CDR1 and CDR2 sequences are MNHEY and SMNVEV (reference sequence). Between the trimmed V and J ends, which lost 8 bases and 2 bases, there was a span of 10 bases. CDR3 length: 13 amino acids. CDR3 bases: TGTGCCAGCGCATCGGAGGGCAATCAGCCCCAGCATTTT. Amino acids: CASASEGNQPQHF.

This chain connects TRBV5-1 to TRBJ2-5, with D uncertain. There are 13 residues in the CDR3. Germline CDR1 is SGHRS and CDR2 is YFSETQ. V was trimmed by 1 base and J by 1 base, leaving 5 bases between them. CDR3 loop: CASSLLGQETQYF. CDR3 DNA sequence: TGCGCCAGCAGCTTGTTAGGCCAAGAGACCCAGTACTTC. Full variable domain (outside the CDR3, taken from reference TRBV5-1 and TRBJ2-5): KAGVTQTPRYLIKTRGQQVTLSCSPISGHRSVSWYQQTPGQGLQFLFEYFSETQRNKGNFPGRFSGRQFSNSRSEMNVSTLELGDSALYLCASSLLGQETQYFGPGTRLLVL.

This chain connects TRBV5-4 to TRBJ2-6, with D perhaps assigned TRBD1 or TRBD2 (5 bases each). Trimming removed 4 bases at V and 1 base at J, with 18 bases between. Germline V gene sequence: CDR1 SGHNT, CDR2 YYREEE (reference sequence). The CDR3 has 18 amino acids. The CDR3 is CASSQGTEYWSGANVLTF. In nucleotides, the CDR3 is TGTGCCAGCAGCCAAGGGACGGAGTACTGGTCTGGGGCCAACGTCCTGACTTTC.

The V and J genes are TRBV4-1 and TRBJ2-7; D may be TRBD2 (5 bases). V dropped 2 bases and J dropped 6 bases, with 14 bases sitting between them. Germline V gives CDR1 MGHRA, CDR2 YSYEKL. The CDR3 has 14 amino acids. As DNA, the CDR3 is TGCGCCAGCAGCCAAAGCCCTCTAGCTCTCGAGCAGTACTTC. This translates into CASSQSPLALEQYF.

This clone has a handful of counts. The chain combines TRBV15 with TRBJ1-1, with D possibly being TRBD1 (5 bases). CDR3 length equals 12 residues. V was clipped by 3 bases and J by 6 bases, with 8 bases between them. CDR1 and CDR2 from the germline V gene are LNHNV and YYDKDF (reference sequence). CDR3 sequence reads: CATSSSGAEAFF. The CDR3 coding sequence is TGTGCCACCAGCAGTTCGGGGGCTGAAGCTTTCTTT.

The V call is TRBV2, the J call TRBJ1-5; D is ambiguous. The CDR3 loop spans 13 amino acids. Trimming left V 1 base short and J 3 bases short, with 4 bases between. CDR1 is SNHLY and CDR2 is FYNNEI in the germline V gene. The CDR3 bases are TGTGCCAGCAGTGAAGGGGCCAATCAGCCCCAGCATTTT. It is translated as CASSEGANQPQHF.

This chain connects TRBV27 to TRBJ1-2; weak D call: TRBD1 (6 bases). The V gene lost 5 bases and the J gene lost 0 bases, with 13 bases spanning the gap. This CDR3 has 15 amino acids. Germline CDR1 reads MNHEY; CDR2 reads SMNVEV (reference sequence). The CDR3 here is CASSTHREANYGYTF. In DNA, the CDR3 is TGTGCCAGCAGTACTCACAGGGAAGCTAACTATGGCTACACCTTC.

The J gene is TRBJ1-1, the V gene TRBV15; D is undetermined. Germline V CDR1 and CDR2: LNHNV, YYDKDF (reference sequence). V lost 1 base, J lost 5 bases, and 8 bases lay in between. CDR3 length equals 13 residues. Here the CDR3 DNA reads TGTGCCACCAGCAGAGCAACCGGGACTGAAGCTTTCTTT. This translates into CATSRATGTEAFF.